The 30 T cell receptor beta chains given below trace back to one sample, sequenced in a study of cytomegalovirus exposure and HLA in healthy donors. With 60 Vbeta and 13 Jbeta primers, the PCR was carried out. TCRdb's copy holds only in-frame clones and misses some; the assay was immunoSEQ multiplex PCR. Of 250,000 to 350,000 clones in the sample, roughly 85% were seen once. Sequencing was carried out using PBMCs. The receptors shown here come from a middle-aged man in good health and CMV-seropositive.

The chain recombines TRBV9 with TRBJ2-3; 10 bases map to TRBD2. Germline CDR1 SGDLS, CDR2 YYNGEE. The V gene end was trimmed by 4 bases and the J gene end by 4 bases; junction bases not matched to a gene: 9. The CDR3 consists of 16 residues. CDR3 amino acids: CASSPLSSGSADTQYF. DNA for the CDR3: TGTGCCAGCAGCCCCCTCTCTAGCGGGAGCGCAGATACGCAGTATTTT.

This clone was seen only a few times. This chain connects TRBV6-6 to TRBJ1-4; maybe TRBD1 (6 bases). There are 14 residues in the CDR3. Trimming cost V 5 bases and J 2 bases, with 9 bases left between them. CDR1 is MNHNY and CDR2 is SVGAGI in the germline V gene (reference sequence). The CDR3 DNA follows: TGTGCCAGCAGTGCGACAGGTACTAATGAAAAACTGTTTTTT. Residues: CASSATGTNEKLFF.

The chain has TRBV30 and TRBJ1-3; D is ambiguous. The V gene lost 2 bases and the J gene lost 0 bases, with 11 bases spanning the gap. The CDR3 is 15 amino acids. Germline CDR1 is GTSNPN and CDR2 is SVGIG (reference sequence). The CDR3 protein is CAWSLSAFSGNTIYF. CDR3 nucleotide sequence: TGTGCCTGGAGTTTGTCAGCGTTCTCTGGAAACACCATATATTTT.

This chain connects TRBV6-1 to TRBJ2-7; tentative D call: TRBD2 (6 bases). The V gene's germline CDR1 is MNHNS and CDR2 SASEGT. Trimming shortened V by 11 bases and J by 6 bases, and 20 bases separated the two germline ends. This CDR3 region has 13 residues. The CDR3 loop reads CAGRRTTLSEQYF. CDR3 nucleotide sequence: TGTGCCGGACGGCGGACTACCTTAAGCGAGCAGTACTTC.

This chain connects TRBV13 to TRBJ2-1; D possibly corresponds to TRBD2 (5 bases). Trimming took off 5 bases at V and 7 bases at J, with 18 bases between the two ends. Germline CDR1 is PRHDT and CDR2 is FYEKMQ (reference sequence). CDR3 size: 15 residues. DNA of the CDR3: TGTGCCAGCAGCATTAGCGTTGTTGCCGGGAATGAGCAGTTCTTC. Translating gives CASSISVVAGNEQFF.

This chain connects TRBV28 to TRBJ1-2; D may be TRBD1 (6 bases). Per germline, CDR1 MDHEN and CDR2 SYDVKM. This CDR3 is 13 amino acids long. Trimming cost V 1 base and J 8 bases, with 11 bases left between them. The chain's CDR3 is CASSLYDRIGYTF. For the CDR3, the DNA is TGTGCCAGCAGTTTATACGACAGGATCGGCTACACCTTC.

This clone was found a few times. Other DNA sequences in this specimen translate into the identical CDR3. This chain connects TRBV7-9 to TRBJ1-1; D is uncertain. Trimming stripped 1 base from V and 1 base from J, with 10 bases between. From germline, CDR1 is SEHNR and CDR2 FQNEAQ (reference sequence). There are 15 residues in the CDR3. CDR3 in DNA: TGTGCCAGCAGCTTAGGTGACCGGGAGAACACTGAAGCTTTCTTT. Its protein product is CASSLGDRENTEAFF.

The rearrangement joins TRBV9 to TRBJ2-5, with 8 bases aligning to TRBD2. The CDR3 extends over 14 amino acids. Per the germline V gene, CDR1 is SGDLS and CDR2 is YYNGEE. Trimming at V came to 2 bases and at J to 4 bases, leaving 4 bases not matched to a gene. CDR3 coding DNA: TGTGCCAGCAGCGTTAGCGGGATGACAGAGACCCAGTACTTC. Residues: CASSVSGMTETQYF.

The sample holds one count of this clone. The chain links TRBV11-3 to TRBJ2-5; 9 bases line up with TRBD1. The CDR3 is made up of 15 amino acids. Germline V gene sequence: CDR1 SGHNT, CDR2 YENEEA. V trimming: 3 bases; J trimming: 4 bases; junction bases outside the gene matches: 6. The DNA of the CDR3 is TGTGCCAGCAGCTTCGGGACAGGGTCATCAGAGACCCAGTACTTC. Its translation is CASSFGTGSSETQYF.

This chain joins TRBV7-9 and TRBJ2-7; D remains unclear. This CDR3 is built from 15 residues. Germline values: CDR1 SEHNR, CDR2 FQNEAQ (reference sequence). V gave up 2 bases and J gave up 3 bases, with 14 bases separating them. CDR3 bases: TGTGCCAGCAGCTTACGGGTCGATACCTTCTACGAGCAGTACTTC. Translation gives CASSLRVDTFYEQYF.

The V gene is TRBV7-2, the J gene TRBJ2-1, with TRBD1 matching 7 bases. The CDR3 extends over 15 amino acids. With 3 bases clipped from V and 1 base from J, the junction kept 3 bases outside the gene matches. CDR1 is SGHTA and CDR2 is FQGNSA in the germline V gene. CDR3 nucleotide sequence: TGTGCCAGCAGCTTCGACAGGGCTTCCTACAATGAGCAGTTCTTC. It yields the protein CASSFDRASYNEQFF.

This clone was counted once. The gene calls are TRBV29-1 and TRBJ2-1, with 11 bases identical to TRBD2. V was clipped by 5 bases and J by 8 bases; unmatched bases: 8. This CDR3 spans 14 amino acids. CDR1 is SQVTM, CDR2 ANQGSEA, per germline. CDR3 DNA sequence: TGCAGCGTTCCGGGACTAGCGGTGGTAGATGAGCAGTTCTTC. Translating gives CSVPGLAVVDEQFF.

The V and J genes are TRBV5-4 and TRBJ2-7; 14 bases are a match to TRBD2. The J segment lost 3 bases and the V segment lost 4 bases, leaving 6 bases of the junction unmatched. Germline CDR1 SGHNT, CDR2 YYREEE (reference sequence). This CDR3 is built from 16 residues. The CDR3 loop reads CASSAGTSGRIYEQYF. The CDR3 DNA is TGTGCCAGCAGCGCGGGGACTAGCGGGAGAATCTACGAGCAGTACTTC.

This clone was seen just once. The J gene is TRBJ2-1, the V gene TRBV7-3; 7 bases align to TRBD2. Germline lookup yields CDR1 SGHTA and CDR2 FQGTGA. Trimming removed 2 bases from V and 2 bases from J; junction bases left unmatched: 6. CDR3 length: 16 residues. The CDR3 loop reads CASSLDGGLAYNEQFF. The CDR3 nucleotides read TGTGCCAGCAGCTTAGATGGCGGACTAGCCTACAATGAGCAGTTCTTC.

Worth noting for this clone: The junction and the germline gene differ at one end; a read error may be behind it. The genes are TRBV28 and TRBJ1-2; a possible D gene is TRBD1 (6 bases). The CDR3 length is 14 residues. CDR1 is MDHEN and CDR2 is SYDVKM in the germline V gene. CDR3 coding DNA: TGTGCCACCAGTCCTAACAGGGAAACCTATGGCTACACCTTC. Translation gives CATSPNRETYGYTF.

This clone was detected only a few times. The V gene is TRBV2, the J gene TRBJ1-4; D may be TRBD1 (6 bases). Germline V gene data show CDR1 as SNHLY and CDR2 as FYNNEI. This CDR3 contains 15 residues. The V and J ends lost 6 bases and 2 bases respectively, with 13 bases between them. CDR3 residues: CASSHTQGTNEKLFF. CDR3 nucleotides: TGTGCCAGCAGCCACACCCAGGGGACTAATGAAAAACTGTTTTTT.

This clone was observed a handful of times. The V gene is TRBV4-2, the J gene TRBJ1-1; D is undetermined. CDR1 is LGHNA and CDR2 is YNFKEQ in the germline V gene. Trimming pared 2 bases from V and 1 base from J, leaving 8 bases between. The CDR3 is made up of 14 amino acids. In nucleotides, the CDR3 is TGTGCCAGCAGCCAACCTGGAGAGAACACTGAAGCTTTCTTT. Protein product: CASSQPGENTEAFF.

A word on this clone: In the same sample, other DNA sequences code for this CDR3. Here the CDR3 reads CASRLTSGRYNEQFF. The CDR3 nucleotides are TGTGCCAGCAGGCTAACTAGCGGGAGGTACAATGAGCAGTTCTTC. The genes are TRBV28 and TRBJ2-1; 12 bases are a match to TRBD2. Germline CDR1 MDHEN, CDR2 SYDVKM. The CDR3 sequence is 15 residues long. V was pared by 6 bases and J by 4 bases, with 4 bases of the junction left unmatched.

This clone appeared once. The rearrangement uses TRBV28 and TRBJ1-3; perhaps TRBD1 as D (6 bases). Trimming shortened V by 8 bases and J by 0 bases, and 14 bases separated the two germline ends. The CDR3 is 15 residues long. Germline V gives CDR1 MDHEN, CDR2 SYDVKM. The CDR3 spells CASLGTPLSGNTIYF. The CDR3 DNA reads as TGTGCCAGCCTTGGGACACCACTCTCTGGAAACACCATATATTTT.

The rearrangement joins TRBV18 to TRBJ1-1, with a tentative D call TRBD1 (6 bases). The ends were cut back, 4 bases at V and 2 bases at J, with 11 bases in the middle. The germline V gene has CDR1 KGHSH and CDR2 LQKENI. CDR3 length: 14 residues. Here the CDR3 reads CASSLTGANTEAFF. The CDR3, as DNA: TGTGCCAGCTCACTGACAGGAGCCAACACTGAAGCTTTCTTT.

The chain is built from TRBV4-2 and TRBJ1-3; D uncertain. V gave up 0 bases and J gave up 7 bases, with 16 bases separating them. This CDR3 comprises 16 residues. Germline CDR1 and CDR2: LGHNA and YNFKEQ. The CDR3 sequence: CASSQDPGSATNTIYF. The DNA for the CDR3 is TGTGCCAGCAGCCAAGACCCCGGGTCTGCGACCAACACCATATATTTT.

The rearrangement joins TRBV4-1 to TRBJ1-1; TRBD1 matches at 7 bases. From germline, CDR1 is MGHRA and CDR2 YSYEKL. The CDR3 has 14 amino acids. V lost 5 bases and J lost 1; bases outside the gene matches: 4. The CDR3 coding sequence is TGCGCCAGCAGCTTTGGACAGGCGAACACTGAAGCTTTCTTT. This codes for CASSFGQANTEAFF.

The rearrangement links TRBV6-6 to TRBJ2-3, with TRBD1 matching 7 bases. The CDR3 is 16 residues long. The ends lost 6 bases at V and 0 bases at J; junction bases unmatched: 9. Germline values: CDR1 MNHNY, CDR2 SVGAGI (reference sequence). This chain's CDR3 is CASRSRQGPSTDTQYF. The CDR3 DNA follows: TGTGCCAGCAGGAGTCGACAGGGTCCAAGCACAGATACGCAGTATTTT.

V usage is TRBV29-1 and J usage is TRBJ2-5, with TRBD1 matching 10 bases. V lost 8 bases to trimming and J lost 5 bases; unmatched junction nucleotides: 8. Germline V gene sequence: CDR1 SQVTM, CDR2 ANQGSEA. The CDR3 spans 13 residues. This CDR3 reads CSTGTGELETQYF. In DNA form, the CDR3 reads TGCAGCACCGGGACAGGGGAGTTGGAGACCCAGTACTTC.

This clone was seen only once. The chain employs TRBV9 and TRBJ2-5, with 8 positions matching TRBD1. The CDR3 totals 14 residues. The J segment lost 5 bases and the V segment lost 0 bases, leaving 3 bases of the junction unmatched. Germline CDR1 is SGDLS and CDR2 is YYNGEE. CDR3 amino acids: CASSVDYRGETQYF. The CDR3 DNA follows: TGTGCCAGCAGCGTAGATTACAGGGGGGAGACCCAGTACTTC.

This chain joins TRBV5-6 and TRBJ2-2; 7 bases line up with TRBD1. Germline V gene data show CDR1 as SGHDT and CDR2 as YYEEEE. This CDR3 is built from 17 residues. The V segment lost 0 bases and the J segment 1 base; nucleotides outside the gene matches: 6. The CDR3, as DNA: TGTGCCAGCAGCTTGGCCGGGACAGTCCAGAACACCGGGGAGCTGTTTTTT. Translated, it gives CASSLAGTVQNTGELFF.

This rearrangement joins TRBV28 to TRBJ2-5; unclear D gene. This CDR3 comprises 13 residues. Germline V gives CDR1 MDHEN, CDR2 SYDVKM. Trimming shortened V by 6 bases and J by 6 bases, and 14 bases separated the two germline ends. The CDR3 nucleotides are TGTGCCAGCAGCCCCGGGTCTGCCCAGACCCAGTACTTC. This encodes CASSPGSAQTQYF. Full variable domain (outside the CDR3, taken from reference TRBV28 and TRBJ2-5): DVKVTQSSRYLVKRTGEKVFLECVQDMDHENMFWYRQDPGLGLRLIYFSYDVKMKEKGDIPEGYSVSREKKERFSLILESASTNQTSMYLCASSPGSAQTQYFGPGTRLLVL.

Here the CDR3 DNA reads TGTGCCAGCACCCCTCGGACAGGGTGGAAAAAACTGTTTTTT. Protein: CASTPRTGWKKLFF. V and J are TRBV21-1 and TRBJ1-4; TRBD1, as called in the table, went unchecked against the DNA. TRBV21-1 is noted as a pseudogene. This CDR3 is built from 14 residues.

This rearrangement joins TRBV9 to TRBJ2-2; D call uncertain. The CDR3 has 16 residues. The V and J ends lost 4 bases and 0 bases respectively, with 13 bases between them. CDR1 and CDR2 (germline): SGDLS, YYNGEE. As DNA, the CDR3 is TGTGCCAGCAGCCCCCGGTGGCTAGCGAACACCGGGGAGCTGTTTTTT. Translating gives CASSPRWLANTGELFF.

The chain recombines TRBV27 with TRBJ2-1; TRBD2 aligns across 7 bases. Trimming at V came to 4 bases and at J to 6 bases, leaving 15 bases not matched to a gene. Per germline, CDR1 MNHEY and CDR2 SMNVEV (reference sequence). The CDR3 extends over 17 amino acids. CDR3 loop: CASSWRTRTSFSNEQFF. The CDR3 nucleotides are TGTGCCAGCAGTTGGAGGACTAGAACCTCTTTTTCCAATGAGCAGTTCTTC.